Shown below are 16 T cell receptor beta chains from a single sample sequenced in a study of T cell clonality in common variable immunodeficiency. Their target antigens are unknown. The data were produced by immunoSEQ multiplex PCR, yet TCRdb's version contains in-frame clones alone and is incomplete. The sample has more than 20,000 clones, none seen only once. Study-level results: In common variable immunodeficiency, TCR beta chains reportedly carried fewer deletions and N-nucleotide insertions.

Sequencing was performed on peripheral blood mononuclear cells. The receptors were gathered from a human donor with common variable immunodeficiency.

This clone was counted at least ten times. At one of its ends the junction is not consistent with the germline gene, which may arise from a read error. Coverage ceases 3 residues before the CDR3 finishes, and the germline J gene fills in the end. The gene calls are TRBV6-2 or TRBV6-3 and TRBJ1-2, with 10 nucleotides matching TRBD1. The CDR3 consists of 13 residues. Germline CDR1 MNHEY, CDR2 SVGEGT. CDR3 region: CASRTGGIYVYTF. Partial CDR3 DNA: TGTGCCAGCCGGACAGGGGGGATCTATGTC.

This clone was seen ten or more times. The junction shows a germline mismatch at one end, possibly a read error. The CDR3 goes on 3 residues after the read ends, and that part is filled in from the germline J gene. The gene calls are TRBV4-2 and TRBJ2-7; a weak D match, TRBD1 (6 bases). There are 17 residues in the CDR3. Germline loops: CDR1 LGHNA, CDR2 YNFKEQ. This CDR3 reads CASSQGSGDKSIYEQYF. Partial CDR3 DNA: TGCGCCAGCAGCCAAGGTTCTGGGGACAAAAGCATTTACGAG.

This clone was observed at least ten times. The CDR3 end is not reached by the read, which stops 3 residues before it; the germline J gene fills it in. This chain links TRBV7-2 with TRBJ2-5, with D maybe TRBD1 (5 bases). The CDR3 is 13 amino acids. Germline V lookup: CDR1 SGHTA, CDR2 FQGNSA. Deletions cut 3 bases from V and 2 bases from J, with 7 bases between. The CDR3 DNA, read in part, is TGTGCCAGCAGCTTTGGGGCACAAGAGACC. Amino acid sequence: CASSFGAQET. The entire CDR3 sequence reads CASSFGAQETQYF.

This clone has a count of ten or more. The CDR3 end is not reached by the read, which stops 3 residues before it; the germline J gene fills it in. V usage is TRBV19 and J usage is TRBJ2-2; perhaps TRBD1 as D (6 bases). V shed 4 bases and J shed 3 bases, with 12 bases lying between them. CDR1 is LNHDA and CDR2 is SQIVND in the germline V gene (reference sequence). The CDR3 is 15 amino acids. The CDR3 DNA, read in part, is TGTGCCAGTAGTACATCCAGGGGTTACACCGGGGAG. Translation gives CASSTSRGYTGE. The whole CDR3 protein reads CASSTSRGYTGELFF.

This clone occurred many times. The read ends 3 residues shy of where the CDR3 ends; the end is completed using the germline J gene. The chain is built from TRBV19 and TRBJ2-2; tentative D call: TRBD2 (7 bases). The CDR3 contains 15 residues. Germline V gene data show CDR1 as LNHDA and CDR2 as SQIVND (reference sequence). Trimming removed 10 bases at V and 4 bases at J, with 19 bases between. Partial CDR3 DNA: TGTGCCACCAAGGTCGGGGGGCTGGGCACCGGGGAG. Protein: CATKVGGLGTGE. The whole CDR3 region reads CATKVGGLGTGELFF.

Concerning this clone: Read data end 3 residues before the CDR3 end; the end is taken from the germline J gene. The J gene is TRBJ2-2, the V gene TRBV5-1; maybe TRBD1 (6 bases). In germline, CDR1 is SGHRS, CDR2 YFSETQ. V was cut by 7 bases and J by 4 bases, with 14 bases left in between. This CDR3 spans 14 amino acids. Incomplete CDR3 DNA: TGCGCCAGCGAGAAAGCAGGGGCCACCGGGGAG. Its protein product is CASEKAGATGE. The complete CDR3 protein is CASEKAGATGELFF.

This clone was detected many times. The sequenced fragment ends 3 residues before the CDR3 boundary, so the rest is inferred from the germline J gene. Other DNA sequences from this sample encode an identical CDR3 as well. V usage is TRBV6-1 and J usage is TRBJ2-4; tentatively, D is TRBD2 (6 bases). This CDR3 comprises 15 residues. V was clipped by 3 bases and J by 3 bases, with 12 bases between them. Germline V lookup: CDR1 MNHNS, CDR2 SASEGT. The CDR3: CASSDGGVVKNIQYF. The covered CDR3 bases are TGTGCCAGCAGTGACGGGGGTGTAGTCAAAAACATT.

This clone was detected ten times or more. The CDR3 is cut off 3 residues early in the read; its end comes from the germline J gene. The chain recombines TRBV7-9 with TRBJ2-1, with 7 bases aligning to TRBD2. This CDR3 is built from 15 residues. The junction had 5 bases not matched to a gene; V was cut back by 4 bases and J by 2 bases. The germline gives CDR1 SEHNR, CDR2 FQNEAQ (reference sequence). The part of the CDR3 DNA that was read is TGTGCCAGCAGCTGGGGACTACTCACCTACAATGAG. Translating it yields CASSWGLLTYNE. The whole CDR3 protein is CASSWGLLTYNEQFF.

This clone came up many times. The sequenced fragment ends 3 residues before the CDR3 boundary, so the rest is inferred from the germline J gene. V and J are TRBV6-2 or TRBV6-3 and TRBJ2-1; 8 bases match TRBD1. The germline gives CDR1 MNHEY, CDR2 SVGEGT. The CDR3 spans 14 residues. The trim removed 8 bases at V and 8 bases at J, leaving 11 bases unmatched. The CDR3: CASGDRGQFDEQFF. The CDR3 DNA, read in part, is TGTGCCAGCGGAGACAGGGGACAATTCGATGAG.

The table lists this clone with many counts. The CDR3 extends 3 residues past the end of the read, so its final part is completed from the germline J gene. This rearrangement joins TRBV19 to TRBJ1-6; TRBD1 matches 8 bases. Per germline, CDR1 LNHDA and CDR2 SQIVND (reference sequence). CDR3 length: 16 residues. Trimming at V came to 5 bases and at J to 0 bases, leaving 3 bases not matched to a gene. Partial CDR3 DNA: TGTGCCAGTAGTGGGGACAGGAGCTCCTATAATTCACCC. Amino acid sequence: CASSGDRSSYNSP. The whole CDR3 sequence reads CASSGDRSSYNSPLHF.

The sample holds many counts of this clone. Coverage ceases 3 residues before the CDR3 finishes, and the germline J gene fills in the end. The chain links TRBV19 to TRBJ2-1, with D possibly being TRBD2 (6 bases). CDR3 length: 15 residues. In germline, CDR1 is LNHDA, CDR2 SQIVND (reference sequence). V shed 5 bases and J shed 1 base, with 12 bases lying between them. The CDR3 loop is CASSLIADSYNEQFF. CDR3 bases read: TGTGCCAGTAGTCTGATAGCGGATTCCTACAATGAG.

This clone was detected many times. The CDR3 is cut off 3 residues early in the read; its end comes from the germline J gene. V gene TRBV19 combines with J gene TRBJ2-5; TRBD2 agrees at 10 bases. Germline CDR1 is LNHDA and CDR2 is SQIVND (reference sequence). After removal of 4 bases from V and 1 base from J, the junction contained 6 bases not matched to a gene. The CDR3 is 16 amino acids. The CDR3 protein is CASSRSGGAFQETQYF. The DNA read from the CDR3 is TGTGCCAGTAGTAGGAGCGGGGGGGCCTTCCAAGAGACC. Combining the CDR3 with reference TRBV19 and TRBJ2-5 gives the whole variable domain DGGITQSPKYLFRKEGQNVTLSCEQNLNHDAMYWYRQDPGQGLRLIYYSQIVNDFQKGDIAEGYSVSREKKESFPLTVTSAQKNPTAFYLCASSRSGGAFQETQYFGPGTRLLVL.

This clone was observed at least ten times. The CDR3 end is not reached by the read, which stops 3 residues before it; the germline J gene fills it in. J is TRBJ2-7 and V is TRBV2, with D unresolved. The CDR3 is made up of 11 amino acids. The V gene lost 3 bases and the J gene lost 5 bases, with 5 bases spanning the gap. Germline V gene sequence: CDR1 SNHLY, CDR2 FYNNEI. CDR3 amino acids: CASSEANEQYF. The covered CDR3 bases are TGTGCCAGCAGTGAGGCCAACGAG.

This clone was picked up many times. The read terminates 3 residues ahead of where the CDR3 ends, so the germline J gene completes it. The rearrangement joins TRBV20-1 to TRBJ2-1, with TRBD2 matching 11 bases. The CDR3 has 13 residues. Germline V gene data show CDR1 as DFQATT and CDR2 as SNEGSKA (reference sequence). The J segment lost 8 bases and the V segment lost 7 bases, leaving 7 bases of the junction unmatched. CDR3 bases read: TGCAGTGAGGCCGGGACTAGCGGAGATGAG. Protein sequence: CSEAGTSGDE. From start to end, the CDR3 is CSEAGTSGDEQFF.

This chain's CDR3 is CASSREAGGRNEQFF. CDR3 bases read: TGTGCCAGCAGCCGGGAAGCGGGGGGGCGTAATGAG. The chain carries TRBV11-3 and TRBJ2-1, with 10 bases identical to TRBD2. The read ends 3 residues early relative to the CDR3; the germline J gene fills the gap. CDR1 and CDR2 from the germline V gene are SGHNT and YENEEA. The J segment lost 7 bases and the V segment lost 5 bases, leaving 8 bases of the junction unmatched. The CDR3 extends over 15 amino acids.

This clone was seen at least ten times. With the read ending 3 residues before the CDR3 end, the germline J gene is used to fill in that end. This sequence joins TRBV20-1 and TRBJ2-3; D might be TRBD1 (5 bases). Germline V gene sequence: CDR1 DFQATT, CDR2 SNEGSKA (reference sequence). This CDR3 has 15 amino acids. V gave up 6 bases and J gave up 0 bases, with 16 bases separating them. The CDR3 bases that were read are TGCAGTGCCCCTGGGGCGGATTCTAGCACAGATACG. It specifies CSAPGADSSTDT. The full CDR3 reads CSAPGADSSTDTQYF.